These 20 T cell receptor beta chains were all obtained from the same sample, sequenced in a study of CD8 T cells in Susac syndrome. The RNA input was 0.5 to 1 ug, and it was reverse transcribed with random hexamers. One entry per CDR3 protein results from TCRdb running MiXCR on the immunoSEQ multiplex PCR reads. The data hold roughly 150,000 distinct CDR3 sequences, with 95% observed a single time. Sequenced: CD4+ T cells from PBMCs. These TCRs come from a human donor with Susac syndrome.

V and J are TRBV12-3 or TRBV12-4 and TRBJ2-1; 8 positions match TRBD1. The V segment lost 6 bases and the J segment 4 bases; nucleotides outside the gene matches: 5. The CDR3 runs to 14 residues. The CDR3 DNA follows: TGTGCCAGCAGCCAGGGACAGGTGTACAATGAGCAGTTCTTC. Its protein product is CASSQGQVYNEQFF.

The V gene is TRBV4-1, the J gene TRBJ2-7; 7 nucleotides match TRBD1. Unmatched junction bases numbered 17, after V lost 0 bases and J lost 6 bases. CDR1 is MGHRA and CDR2 is YSYEKL in the germline V gene. The CDR3 is 18 residues long. CDR3 in amino acids: CASSQERMKSRGGAEQYF. The DNA for the CDR3 is TGCGCCAGCAGCCAAGAACGCATGAAGTCTCGAGGGGGCGCCGAGCAGTACTTC.

This chain joins TRBV28 and TRBJ2-5, with TRBD2 identical over 7 bases. The CDR3 loop spans 11 amino acids. Per germline, CDR1 MDHEN and CDR2 SYDVKM. V lost 5 bases to trimming and J lost 9 bases; unmatched junction nucleotides: 3. CDR3 coding DNA: TGTGCCAGCAGTCCTCGGGGGGCCCAGTACTTC. Its protein product is CASSPRGAQYF.

This clonotype is a singleton in its sample. This chain uses TRBV29-1 with TRBJ2-3; TRBD2 matches at 14 bases. The CDR3 runs 16 residues. The V gene end was trimmed by 4 bases and the J gene end by 4 bases; junction bases not matched to a gene: 7. Per the germline V gene, CDR1 is SQVTM and CDR2 is ANQGSEA. CDR3 nucleotide sequence: TGCAGCGTTGGACTAGCGGGGGGGCAAGGGTCAGATACGCAGTATTTT. It encodes CSVGLAGGQGSDTQYF.

This sequence joins TRBV5-4 and TRBJ2-1; 12 positions match TRBD2. Germline V gene lookup returns CDR1 SGHNT and CDR2 YYREEE (reference sequence). This CDR3 contains 16 residues. After removal of 4 bases from V and 4 bases from J, the junction contained 6 bases not matched to a gene. The CDR3 reads CASSGLAGPTYNEQFF. DNA for the CDR3: TGTGCCAGCAGCGGACTAGCGGGACCCACATACAATGAGCAGTTCTTC.

V usage is TRBV29-1 and J usage is TRBJ2-3, with D possibly matching TRBD1 (5 bases). The ends were cut back, 4 bases at V and 3 bases at J, with 11 bases in the middle. This CDR3 has 13 amino acids. The V gene's germline CDR1 is SQVTM and CDR2 ANQGSEA. As DNA, the CDR3 is TGCAGCGTTGCCTTTGACAGTACAGATACGCAGTATTTT. Translating it yields CSVAFDSTDTQYF.

V is TRBV27 and J is TRBJ2-2; no clear D gene. The length of the CDR3 is 14 residues. Germline V gene sequence: CDR1 MNHEY, CDR2 SMNVEV (reference sequence). V lost 7 bases and J 3 bases, leaving 12 bases between the germline ends. This CDR3 is CASKYGVDTGELFF. CDR3 in DNA: TGTGCCAGCAAATATGGCGTGGACACCGGGGAGCTGTTTTTT.

V and J are TRBV5-1 and TRBJ1-1; D not certain. The germline gives CDR1 SGHRS, CDR2 YFSETQ. V was clipped by 0 bases and J by 5 bases, with 8 bases between them. The CDR3 spans 13 residues. CDR3 region: CASSLASGTEAFF. CDR3 DNA: TGCGCCAGCAGCTTGGCCTCTGGGACTGAAGCTTTCTTT.

This clonotype was recorded once. The V gene is TRBV9, the J gene TRBJ2-1; D is possibly TRBD2 (5 bases). Germline V gene sequence: CDR1 SGDLS, CDR2 YYNGEE. This CDR3 has 14 amino acids. V was cut by 3 bases and J by 6 bases, with 13 bases left in between. The CDR3 bases are TGTGCCAGCAGCGCGGACTCCACACGCAATGAGCAGTTCTTC. It specifies CASSADSTRNEQFF.

The chain joins TRBV13 to TRBJ2-7; TRBD2 agrees at 15 bases. The length of the CDR3 is 17 residues. Germline CDR1 reads PRHDT; CDR2 reads FYEKMQ (reference sequence). Losses at the gene ends were 4 bases for V and 0 bases for J; bases not matched to a gene: 4. The CDR3 sequence is CASSWGLAGGYSYEQYF. In DNA, the CDR3 is TGTGCCAGCAGCTGGGGACTAGCGGGGGGCTACTCCTACGAGCAGTACTTC.

The chain combines TRBV29-1 with TRBJ2-3; TRBD1 is a possible D gene (5 bases). The CDR3 is 13 residues long. Germline CDR1 SQVTM, CDR2 ANQGSEA. The ends were cut back, 5 bases at V and 4 bases at J, with 13 bases in the middle. The CDR3 coding sequence is TGCAGCGTTACAGGTATCCTTGCAGATACGCAGTATTTT. The encoded protein is CSVTGILADTQYF.

The V and J genes are TRBV28 and TRBJ2-4, with D possibly being TRBD1 (6 bases). In germline, CDR1 is MDHEN, CDR2 SYDVKM. Trimming stripped 5 bases from V and 1 base from J, with 12 bases between. This CDR3 is built from 15 residues. The CDR3 DNA reads TGTGCCAGCAGTGCGCCAGGGGCGGCCAAAAACATTCAGTACTTC. It is translated as CASSAPGAAKNIQYF. Full variable domain (missing parts from reference TRBV28 and TRBJ2-4): DVKVTQSSRYLVKRTGEKVFLECVQDMDHENMFWYRQDPGLGLRLIYFSYDVKMKEKGDIPEGYSVSREKKERFSLILESASTNQTSMYLCASSAPGAAKNIQYFGAGTRLSVL.

The chain employs TRBV29-1 and TRBJ1-2; weak D call: TRBD1 (6 bases). The CDR3 is made up of 11 amino acids. Germline assignment: CDR1 SQVTM and CDR2 ANQGSEA. V lost 5 bases to trimming and J lost 6 bases, with 10 bases between them. CDR3 loop: CSVRGGDGYTF. In DNA, the CDR3 is TGCAGCGTTAGAGGGGGGGATGGCTACACCTTC.

The chain joins TRBV28 to TRBJ2-2; possible D gene TRBD1, 6 bases. Germline CDR1 reads MDHEN; CDR2 reads SYDVKM. V dropped 7 bases and J dropped 2 bases, with 11 bases sitting between them. CDR3 length: 14 residues. The CDR3 sequence is CASTRGGNTGELFF. For the CDR3, the DNA is TGTGCCAGCACCCGAGGGGGTAACACCGGGGAGCTGTTTTTT.

The J gene is TRBJ2-7, the V gene TRBV4-1; 7 nucleotides match TRBD1. From germline, CDR1 is MGHRA and CDR2 YSYEKL. This CDR3 comprises 14 residues. V was pared by 3 bases and J by 6 bases, with 8 bases of the junction left unmatched. The CDR3 DNA follows: TGCGCCAGCAGCCAGCCCGGGACAGCACGCGAGCAGTACTTC. It translates to CASSQPGTAREQYF.

The CDR3 region is CASSQATIHNEQFF. DNA of the CDR3: TGTGCCAGCAGCCAAGCTACCATACACAATGAGCAGTTCTTC. The chain employs TRBV3-1 and TRBJ2-1; no clear D gene. This CDR3 comprises 14 residues. Trimming removed 1 base at V and 5 bases at J, with 9 bases between. Germline V gene lookup returns CDR1 LGHDT and CDR2 YNNKEL (reference sequence).

The V call is TRBV20-1, the J call TRBJ1-6; maybe TRBD1 (6 bases). This CDR3 spans 15 amino acids. Trimming shortened V by 3 bases and J by 2 bases, and 11 bases separated the two germline ends. Looked up from germline, CDR1 is DFQATT and CDR2 is SNEGSKA (reference sequence). DNA for the CDR3: TGCAGTGCTAGGAAGGGGGAAGCCTATAATTCACCCCTCCACTTT. Amino acids: CSARKGEAYNSPLHF.

The V call is TRBV6-1, the J call TRBJ1-5; D is unresolved. This CDR3 is 12 amino acids long. The V gene's germline CDR1 is MNHNS and CDR2 SASEGT. Trimming pared 2 bases from V and 6 bases from J, leaving 5 bases between. The chain's CDR3 is CASSERAQPQHF. The CDR3 nucleotides read TGTGCCAGCAGTGAAAGGGCTCAGCCCCAGCATTTT.

The chain is built from TRBV6-6 and TRBJ1-4, with D hard to call. The CDR3 has 16 residues. Germline V gene sequence: CDR1 MNHNY, CDR2 SVGAGI (reference sequence). V lost 0 bases and J lost 0, with 8 bases in between. The CDR3 nucleotides read TGTGCCAGCAGTTACTCGGCGGCAGCAACTAATGAAAAACTGTTTTTT. The encoded protein is CASSYSAAATNEKLFF.

The chain employs TRBV20-1 and TRBJ1-6, with D possibly matching TRBD1 (5 bases). Per the germline V gene, CDR1 is DFQATT and CDR2 is SNEGSKA (reference sequence). This CDR3 spans 13 amino acids. The CDR3 sequence is CSALGAPNSPLHF. CDR3 nucleotides: TGCAGCGCGCTCGGGGCGCCGAATTCACCCCTCCACTTT.